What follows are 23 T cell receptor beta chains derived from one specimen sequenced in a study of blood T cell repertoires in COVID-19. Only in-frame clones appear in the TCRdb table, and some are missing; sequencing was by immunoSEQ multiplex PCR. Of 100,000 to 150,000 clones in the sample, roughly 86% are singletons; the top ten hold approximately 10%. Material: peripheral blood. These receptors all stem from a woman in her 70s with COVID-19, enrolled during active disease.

In nucleotides, the CDR3 is TGTGCCAGCAGGACTCAAGATACGCAGTATTTT. Translating it yields CASRTQDTQYF. The chain employs TRBV28 and TRBJ2-3, with D uncertain. With 6 bases removed from V and 5 bases from J, the gap between germline ends came to 6 bases. This CDR3 is built from 11 residues. Per germline, CDR1 MDHEN and CDR2 SYDVKM.

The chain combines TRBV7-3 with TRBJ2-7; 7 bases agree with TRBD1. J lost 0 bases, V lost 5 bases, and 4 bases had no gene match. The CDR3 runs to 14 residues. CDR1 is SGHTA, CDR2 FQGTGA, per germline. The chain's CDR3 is CASSRDSVSYEQYF. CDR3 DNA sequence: TGTGCCAGCAGCAGGGACAGCGTCTCCTACGAGCAGTACTTC. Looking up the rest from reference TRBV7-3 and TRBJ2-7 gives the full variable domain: GAGVSQTPSNKVTEKGKYVELRCDPISGHTALYWYRQSLGQGPEFLIYFQGTGAADDSGLPNDRFFAVRPEGSVSTLKIQRTERGDSAVYLCASSRDSVSYEQYFGPGTRLTVT.

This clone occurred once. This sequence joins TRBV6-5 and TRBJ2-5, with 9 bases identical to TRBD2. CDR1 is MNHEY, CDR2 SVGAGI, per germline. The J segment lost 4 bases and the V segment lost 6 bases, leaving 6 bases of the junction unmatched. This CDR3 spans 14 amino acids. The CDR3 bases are TGTGCCAGCAGACCCCTAGCGGGGAGAGAGACCCAGTACTTC. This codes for CASRPLAGRETQYF.

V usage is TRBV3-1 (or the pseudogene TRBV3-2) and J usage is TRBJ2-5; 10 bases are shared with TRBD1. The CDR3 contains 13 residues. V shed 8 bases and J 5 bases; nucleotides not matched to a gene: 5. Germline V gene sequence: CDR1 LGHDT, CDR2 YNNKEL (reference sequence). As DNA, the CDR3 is TGTGCCAGCTCGGGACAGGGGAAGGAGACCCAGTACTTC. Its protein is CASSGQGKETQYF.

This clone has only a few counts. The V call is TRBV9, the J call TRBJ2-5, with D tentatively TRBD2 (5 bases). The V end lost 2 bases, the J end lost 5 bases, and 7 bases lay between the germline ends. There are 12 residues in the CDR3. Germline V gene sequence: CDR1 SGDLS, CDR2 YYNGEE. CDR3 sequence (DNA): TGTGCCAGCAGCGTTCGAGGGGAGACCCAGTACTTC. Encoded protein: CASSVRGETQYF. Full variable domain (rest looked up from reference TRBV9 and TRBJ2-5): DSGVTQTPKHLITATGQRVTLRCSPRSGDLSVYWYQQSLDQGLQFLIQYYNGEERAKGNILERFSAQQFPDLHSELNLSSLELGDSALYFCASSVRGETQYFGPGTRLLVL.

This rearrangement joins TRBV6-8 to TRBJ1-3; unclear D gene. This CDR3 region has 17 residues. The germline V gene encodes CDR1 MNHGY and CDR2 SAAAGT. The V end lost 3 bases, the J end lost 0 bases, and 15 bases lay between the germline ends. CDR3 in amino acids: CASSYLAGVLSGNTIYF. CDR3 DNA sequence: TGTGCCAGCAGTTATCTGGCAGGCGTTCTCTCTGGAAACACCATATATTTT.

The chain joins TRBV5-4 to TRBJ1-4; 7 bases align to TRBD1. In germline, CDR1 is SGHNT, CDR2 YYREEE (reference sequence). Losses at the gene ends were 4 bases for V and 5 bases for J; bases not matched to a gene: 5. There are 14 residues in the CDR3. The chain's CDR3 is CASSRDSQNEKLFF. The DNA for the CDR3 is TGTGCCAGCAGCCGGGACAGCCAGAATGAAAAACTGTTTTTT. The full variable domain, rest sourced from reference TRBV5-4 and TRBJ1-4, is ETGVTQSPTHLIKTRGQQVTLRCSSQSGHNTVSWYQQALGQGPQFIFQYYREEENGRGNFPPRFSGLQFPNYSSELNVNALELDDSALYLCASSRDSQNEKLFFGSGTQLSVL.

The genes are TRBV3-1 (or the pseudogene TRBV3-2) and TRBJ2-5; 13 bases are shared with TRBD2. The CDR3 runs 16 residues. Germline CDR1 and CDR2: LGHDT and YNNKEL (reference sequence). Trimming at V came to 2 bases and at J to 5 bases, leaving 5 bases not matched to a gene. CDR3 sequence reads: CASSQTSGGARETQYF. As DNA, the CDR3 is TGTGCCAGCAGCCAAACTAGCGGGGGGGCCAGGGAGACCCAGTACTTC.

In nucleotides, the CDR3 is TGTGCCAGTAATCCGGGGCGGGACGCTGAAGCTTTCTTT. This sequence encodes CASNPGRDAEAFF. The chain couples TRBV19 to TRBJ1-1; D is perhaps TRBD1 (5 bases). CDR3 length equals 13 residues. The ends were cut back, 7 bases at V and 6 bases at J, with 15 bases in the middle. CDR1 LNHDA and CDR2 SQIVND come from the germline V gene (reference sequence).

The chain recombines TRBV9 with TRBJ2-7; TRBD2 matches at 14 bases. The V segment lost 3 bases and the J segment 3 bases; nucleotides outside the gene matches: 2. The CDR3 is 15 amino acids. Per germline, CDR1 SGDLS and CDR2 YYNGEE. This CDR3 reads CASSAGLAGDYEQYF. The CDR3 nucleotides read TGTGCCAGCAGCGCGGGACTAGCGGGGGACTACGAGCAGTACTTC.

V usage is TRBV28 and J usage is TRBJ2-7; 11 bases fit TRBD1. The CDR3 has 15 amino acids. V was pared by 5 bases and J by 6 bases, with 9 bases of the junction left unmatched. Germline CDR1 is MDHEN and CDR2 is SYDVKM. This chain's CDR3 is CASSSGDRGLGEQYF. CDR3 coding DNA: TGTGCCAGCAGTAGCGGGGACAGGGGGTTGGGCGAGCAGTACTTC.

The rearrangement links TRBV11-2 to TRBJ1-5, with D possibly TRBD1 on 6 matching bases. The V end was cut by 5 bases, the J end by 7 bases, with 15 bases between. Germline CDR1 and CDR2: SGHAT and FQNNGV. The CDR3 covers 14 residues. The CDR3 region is CASSPDRLGQPQHF. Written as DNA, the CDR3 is TGTGCCAGCAGCCCAGACAGGCTAGGACAGCCCCAGCATTTT.

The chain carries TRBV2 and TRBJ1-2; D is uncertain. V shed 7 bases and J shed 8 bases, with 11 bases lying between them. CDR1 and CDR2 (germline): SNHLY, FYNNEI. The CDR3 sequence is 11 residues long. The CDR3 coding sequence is TGTGCCAGCACCTTAAGAGGGGGCTACACCTTC. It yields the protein CASTLRGGYTF.

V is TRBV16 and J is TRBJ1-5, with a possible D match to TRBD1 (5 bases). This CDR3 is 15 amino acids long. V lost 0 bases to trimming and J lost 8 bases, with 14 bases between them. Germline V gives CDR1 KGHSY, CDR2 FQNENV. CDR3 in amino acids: CASSQSVDIFKPQHF. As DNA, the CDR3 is TGTGCCAGCAGCCAATCGGTGGACATTTTTAAGCCCCAGCATTTT.

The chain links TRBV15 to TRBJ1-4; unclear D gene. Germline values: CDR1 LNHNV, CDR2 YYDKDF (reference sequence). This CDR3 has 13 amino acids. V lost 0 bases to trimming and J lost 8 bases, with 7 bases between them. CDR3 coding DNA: TGTGCCACCAGCAGAGATCAGGAAGAAAAACTGTTTTTT. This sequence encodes CATSRDQEEKLFF.

DNA of the CDR3: TGTGCCAGCAGCCGGACTAGCGGGGGTGGGGCAGATACGCAGTATTTT. Translating it yields CASSRTSGGGADTQYF. This sequence joins TRBV3-1 (or the pseudogene TRBV3-2) and TRBJ2-3; 13 positions agree with TRBD2. The CDR3 consists of 16 residues. Per germline, CDR1 LGHDT and CDR2 YNNKEL (reference sequence). V was pared by 4 bases and J by 4 bases, with 5 bases of the junction left unmatched.

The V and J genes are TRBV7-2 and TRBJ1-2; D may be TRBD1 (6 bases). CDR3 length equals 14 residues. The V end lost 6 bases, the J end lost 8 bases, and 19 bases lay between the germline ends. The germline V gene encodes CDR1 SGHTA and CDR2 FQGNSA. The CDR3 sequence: CASRPFGQGHGYTF. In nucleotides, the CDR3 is TGTGCCAGCAGACCATTCGGGCAGGGGCACGGCTACACCTTC.

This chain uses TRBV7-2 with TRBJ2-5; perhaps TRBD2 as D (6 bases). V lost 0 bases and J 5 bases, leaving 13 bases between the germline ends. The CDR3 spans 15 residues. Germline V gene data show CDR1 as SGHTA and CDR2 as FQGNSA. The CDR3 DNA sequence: TGTGCCAGCAGCTTAGCTACGGGGAGGTACGAGACCCAGTACTTC. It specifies CASSLATGRYETQYF.

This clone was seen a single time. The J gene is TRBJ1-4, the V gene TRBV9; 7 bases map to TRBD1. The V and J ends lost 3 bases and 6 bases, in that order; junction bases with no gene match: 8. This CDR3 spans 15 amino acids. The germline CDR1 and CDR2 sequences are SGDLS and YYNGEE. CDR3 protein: CASSARGTAHEKLFF. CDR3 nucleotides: TGTGCCAGCAGCGCCAGGGGGACAGCCCATGAAAAACTGTTTTTT.

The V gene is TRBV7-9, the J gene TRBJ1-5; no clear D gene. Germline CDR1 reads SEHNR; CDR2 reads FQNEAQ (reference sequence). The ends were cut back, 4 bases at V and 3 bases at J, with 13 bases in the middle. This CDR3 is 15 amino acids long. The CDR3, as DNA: TGTGCCAGCAGCTCCGGCGGGCAGATCAATCAGCCCCAGCATTTT. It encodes CASSSGGQINQPQHF.

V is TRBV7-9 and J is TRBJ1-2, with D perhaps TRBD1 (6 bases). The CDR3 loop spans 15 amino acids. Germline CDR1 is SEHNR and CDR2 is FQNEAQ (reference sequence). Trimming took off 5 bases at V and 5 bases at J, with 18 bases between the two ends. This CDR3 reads CASSQNQGNMYGYTF. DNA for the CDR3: TGTGCCAGCAGCCAAAATCAGGGGAATATGTATGGCTACACCTTC. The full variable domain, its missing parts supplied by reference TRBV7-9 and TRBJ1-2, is DTGVSQNPRHKITKRGQNVTFRCDPISEHNRLYWYRQTLGQGPEFLTYFQNEAQLEKSRLLSDRFSAERPKGSFSTLEIQRTEQGDSAMYLCASSQNQGNMYGYTFGSGTRLTVV.

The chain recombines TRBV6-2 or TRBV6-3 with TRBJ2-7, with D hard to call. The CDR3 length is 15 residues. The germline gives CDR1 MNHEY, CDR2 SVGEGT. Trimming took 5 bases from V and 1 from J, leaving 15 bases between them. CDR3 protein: CASSLSGLQSYEQYF. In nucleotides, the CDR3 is TGTGCCAGCAGTCTATCGGGTCTCCAGTCCTACGAGCAGTACTTC.

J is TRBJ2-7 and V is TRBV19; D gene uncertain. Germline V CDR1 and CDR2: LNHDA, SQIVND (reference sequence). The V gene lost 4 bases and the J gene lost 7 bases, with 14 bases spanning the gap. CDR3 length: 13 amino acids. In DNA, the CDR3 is TGTGCCAGTAGTACAGGCCCAAGTGATGAGCAGTACTTC. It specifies CASSTGPSDEQYF.